Below, 20 T cell receptor beta chains from the same sample are listed, as sequenced in a study of T cells in Graves' hyperthyroidism and ophthalmopathy. RNA transcripts were the template for amplifying TCR beta CDR3 regions. The HTBI set primed first-round TCR CDR3 RT-PCR. TCRdb processed the multiplex PCR reads anew with MiXCR; each CDR3 protein has one entry. This sample has fewer than 650,000 distinct CDR3 sequences, with approximately 14% found just once. Material: blood. The receptors were gathered from a woman in her forties with Graves' ophthalmopathy.

Only a few counts were recorded for this clonotype. The V gene is TRBV7-2, the J gene TRBJ1-2; TRBD1 matches 7 bases. The CDR3 covers 14 residues. With 3 bases clipped from V and 7 bases from J, the junction kept 8 bases outside the gene matches. The germline CDR1 and CDR2 sequences are SGHTA and FQGNSA. The CDR3 DNA follows: TGTGCCAGCAGCTTCCGGACAGGAACGATTGGCTACACCTTC. Translating it yields CASSFRTGTIGYTF. The complete variable domain, with remaining parts taken from reference TRBV7-2 and TRBJ1-2, reads GAGVSQSPSNKVTEKGKDVELRCDPISGHTALYWYRQSLGQGLEFLIYFQGNSAPDKSGLPSDRFSAERTGGSVSTLTIQRTQQEDSAVYLCASSFRTGTIGYTFGSGTRLTVV.

This clonotype was counted many times. V gene TRBV5-6 combines with J gene TRBJ1-1, with no clear D. The CDR3 has 15 residues. V lost 4 bases to trimming and J lost 1 base, with 14 bases between them. Germline V gene lookup returns CDR1 SGHDT and CDR2 YYEEEE. The CDR3 region has the DNA TGTGCCAGCAGCGCCATCGGACGGGAGAACACTGAAGCTTTCTTT. This sequence encodes CASSAIGRENTEAFF.

This clonotype was detected ten times or more. The rearrangement links TRBV6-1 to TRBJ2-7; 14 bases are a match to TRBD2. Germline assignment: CDR1 MNHNS and CDR2 SASEGT. The CDR3 spans 15 residues. V lost 7 bases, J lost 7 bases, and 9 bases stayed unmatched. CDR3 in amino acids: CASKEPGLAGVEQYF. CDR3 nucleotide sequence: TGTGCCAGCAAAGAACCGGGACTAGCGGGAGTTGAGCAGTACTTC.

The chain employs TRBV6-1 and TRBJ1-1; 8 bases fit TRBD1. This CDR3 is built from 18 residues. Losses at the gene ends were 0 bases for V and 4 bases for J; bases not matched to a gene: 13. Germline values: CDR1 MNHNS, CDR2 SASEGT. In DNA form, the CDR3 reads TGTGCCAGCAGTGAAGCGGGCGGCAGGGGGCACGGGGCCACTGAAGCTTTCTTT. Its translation is CASSEAGGRGHGATEAFF.

This clonotype was picked up many times. This chain connects TRBV11-2 to TRBJ2-7; D may be TRBD1 (6 bases). The CDR3 extends over 16 amino acids. In germline, CDR1 is SGHAT, CDR2 FQNNGV. V was clipped by 0 bases and J by 0 bases, with 12 bases between them. The CDR3 sequence is CASSLEGAVSSYEQYF. The DNA of the CDR3 is TGTGCCAGCAGCTTAGAGGGGGCCGTGAGCTCCTACGAGCAGTACTTC.

This clonotype was detected ten times or more. The rearrangement links TRBV27 to TRBJ1-3; D is perhaps TRBD1 (6 bases). The CDR3 has 17 amino acids. The germline gives CDR1 MNHEY, CDR2 SMNVEV (reference sequence). V lost 6 bases and J lost 2, with 20 bases in between. The CDR3 coding sequence is TGTGCCAGCAGAGCGCTCAAGTCAGGGGTAGCTGGAAACACCATATATTTT. Protein sequence: CASRALKSGVAGNTIYF.

This clonotype came up many times. The chain uses TRBV12-3 or TRBV12-4 and TRBJ1-2; a weak D match, TRBD1 (5 bases). V lost 3 bases and J 3 bases, leaving 17 bases between the germline ends. The CDR3 loop spans 16 amino acids. CDR3 sequence: CASSFGPRGRYYGYTF. CDR3 nucleotide sequence: TGTGCCAGCAGTTTCGGGCCCCGGGGACGTTACTATGGCTACACCTTC.

This chain uses TRBV20-1 with TRBJ2-5; 9 bases match TRBD1. The germline CDR1 and CDR2 sequences are DFQATT and SNEGSKA (reference sequence). This CDR3 is 15 amino acids long. J gave up 4 bases and V 0 bases, and 6 bases lay outside the gene matches. This chain's CDR3 is CSARDGQGTSETQYF. Written as DNA, the CDR3 is TGCAGTGCTAGAGATGGACAGGGGACCTCAGAGACCCAGTACTTC.

In its sample, this clonotype was seen many times. The chain recombines TRBV11-2 with TRBJ2-7; 7 bases agree with TRBD2. The CDR3 loop spans 13 amino acids. Germline V lookup: CDR1 SGHAT, CDR2 FQNNGV. The V segment lost 3 bases and the J segment 3 bases; nucleotides outside the gene matches: 2. This CDR3 reads CASSFGGSYEQYF. The CDR3 DNA reads as TGTGCCAGCAGCTTTGGCGGGAGCTACGAGCAGTACTTC. The variable domain in full, with the rest retrieved from reference TRBV11-2 and TRBJ2-7, is EAGVAQSPRYKIIEKRQSVAFWCNPISGHATLYWYQQILGQGPKLLIQFQNNGVVDDSQLPKDRFSAERLKGVDSTLKIQPAKLEDSAVYLCASSFGGSYEQYFGPGTRLTVT.

This clonotype was observed at least ten times. The genes are TRBV28 and TRBJ1-1, with D possibly matching TRBD1 (6 bases). This CDR3 spans 15 amino acids. Germline loops: CDR1 MDHEN, CDR2 SYDVKM. Trimming pared 6 bases from V and 0 bases from J, leaving 14 bases between. This CDR3 is CASSLQGGMNTEAFF. CDR3 DNA sequence: TGTGCCAGCAGCCTACAGGGCGGGATGAACACTGAAGCTTTCTTT.

This clonotype was observed many times. The chain is built from TRBV19 and TRBJ2-3; 7 bases map to TRBD2. The ends lost 4 bases at V and 11 bases at J; junction bases unmatched: 9. CDR3 size: 13 residues. Germline V CDR1 and CDR2: LNHDA, SQIVND (reference sequence). CDR3 nucleotides: TGTGCCAGTAGTAGTAGCGGGCCCGGGGGGCAGTATTTT. This gives the protein CASSSSGPGGQYF.

The table lists this clonotype with many counts. The chain links TRBV30 to TRBJ2-5; 13 nucleotides match TRBD2. V trimming: 1 base; J trimming: 2 bases; junction bases outside the gene matches: 1. Germline V CDR1 and CDR2: GTSNPN, SVGIG (reference sequence). The CDR3 loop spans 15 amino acids. The CDR3 sequence is CAWSAGLAGQETQYF. The CDR3 region has the DNA TGTGCCTGGAGTGCGGGACTAGCGGGACAAGAGACCCAGTACTTC.

This clonotype was seen more than once but under ten times. The chain carries TRBV18 and TRBJ2-5; 13 nucleotides match TRBD2. The germline gives CDR1 KGHSH, CDR2 LQKENI. V shed 6 bases and J 3 bases; nucleotides not matched to a gene: 4. The CDR3 is 15 residues long. In nucleotides, the CDR3 is TGTGCCAGCTCGCACGGACTAGCGGGAGAAGAGACCCAGTACTTC. This gives the protein CASSHGLAGEETQYF.

This clonotype showed up many times. The chain joins TRBV7-3 to TRBJ2-2; possible D gene TRBD2, 6 bases. This CDR3 is 13 amino acids long. Germline V gene lookup returns CDR1 SGHTA and CDR2 FQGTGA. V was cut by 4 bases and J by 6 bases, with 9 bases left in between. This CDR3 is CASSSGRSGELFF. The DNA of the CDR3 is TGTGCCAGCAGCTCGGGGAGGTCCGGGGAGCTGTTTTTT. Looking up the rest from reference TRBV7-3 and TRBJ2-2 gives the full variable domain: GAGVSQTPSNKVTEKGKYVELRCDPISGHTALYWYRQSLGQGPEFLIYFQGTGAADDSGLPNDRFFAVRPEGSVSTLKIQRTERGDSAVYLCASSSGRSGELFFGEGSRLTVL.

At least ten counts were recorded for this clonotype. This chain joins TRBV27 and TRBJ2-7, with 8 nucleotides matching TRBD1. Germline V gene lookup returns CDR1 MNHEY and CDR2 SMNVEV (reference sequence). The V segment lost 6 bases and the J segment 5 bases; nucleotides outside the gene matches: 15. The CDR3 loop spans 16 amino acids. The CDR3 nucleotides are TGTGCCAGCAGCATTAGGATGTCAGGGGGCATGGACGAGCAGTACTTC. This sequence encodes CASSIRMSGGMDEQYF.

This clonotype occurred many times. This sequence joins TRBV4-1 and TRBJ2-5, with 9 bases lining up with TRBD2. V trimming: 8 bases; J trimming: 1 base; junction bases outside the gene matches: 11. This CDR3 has 16 residues. Looked up from germline, CDR1 is MGHRA and CDR2 is YSYEKL. The CDR3 region has the DNA TGCGCCAGCCCTCTAGCGGGATGTTCGCCCCAAGAGACCCAGTACTTC. It encodes CASPLAGCSPQETQYF.

This clonotype was counted a few times. This chain uses TRBV28 with TRBJ2-6; no firm D call. The V gene's germline CDR1 is MDHEN and CDR2 SYDVKM. V was clipped by 3 bases and J by 1 base, with 4 bases between them. CDR3 length: 14 residues. CDR3 loop: CASSFRSGANVLTF. The DNA of the CDR3 is TGTGCCAGCAGTTTCAGGTCTGGGGCCAACGTCCTGACTTTC.

This clonotype has ten or more counts. The chain employs TRBV11-3 and TRBJ2-7; no clear D. Per the germline V gene, CDR1 is SGHNT and CDR2 is YENEEA. V was cut by 0 bases and J by 7 bases, with 10 bases left in between. The CDR3 length is 13 residues. CDR3 sequence: CASSLDPTREQYF. The CDR3 region has the DNA TGTGCCAGCAGCTTAGACCCCACAAGGGAGCAGTACTTC.

This clonotype was detected ten times or more. The chain combines TRBV10-3 with TRBJ2-7; 14 bases match TRBD2. The CDR3 has 16 residues. The V gene end was trimmed by 8 bases and the J gene end by 0 bases; junction bases not matched to a gene: 6. In germline, CDR1 is ENHRY, CDR2 SYGVKD. In DNA, the CDR3 is TGTGCCATCGGGACTAGCGGGAGAGAGAGCTCCTACGAGCAGTACTTC. Residues: CAIGTSGRESSYEQYF.

The rearrangement uses TRBV10-3 and TRBJ2-7; 8 nucleotides agree with TRBD2. J gave up 6 bases and V 9 bases, and 4 bases lay outside the gene matches. The length of the CDR3 is 11 residues. From germline, CDR1 is ENHRY and CDR2 SYGVKD. This chain's CDR3 is CAMWTSSEQYF. CDR3 bases: TGTGCCATGTGGACTAGCTCCGAGCAGTACTTC.